One TCR beta chain is described in this entry. The data belong to a study of blood T cell repertoires in COVID-19. Study-level background: There were acute and convalescent COVID-19 samples, and they came from the United States, Italy and Spain.

Original methodology: Researchers report that nucleated cell counts were estimated from reference gene primer amplification. The table came from immunoSEQ multiplex PCR; TCRdb's copy has only in-frame clones and leaves some out. That table supplies the V and J calls and clone size; D and trimming were determined from the DNA. The sample has 65,000 to 90,000 clones, roughly 83% seen once. This TCR was sampled from a man aged 45-65 years with active COVID-19. The sequenced sample consisted of peripheral blood.

This chain's CDR3 is CASSPLDRGGEAFF. CDR3 nucleotide sequence: TGTGCCAGCTCACCTTTAGACAGGGGTGGTGAAGCTTTCTTT. This sequence joins TRBV18 and TRBJ1-1, with 8 nucleotides matching TRBD1. Looked up from germline, CDR1 is KGHSH and CDR2 is LQKENI. V was pared by 3 bases and J by 7 bases, with 7 bases of the junction left unmatched. This CDR3 region has 14 residues.